This T cell receptor beta chain came from a study of blood T cells in healthy people across ages. Regarding this clonotype: Antigen: not known.

PCR was performed a second time for about 7 to 12 cycles using a sample-barcoded 5' primer and a J-beta primer mix. Every single cDNA molecule received a tag from a template-switch adaptor with 12 random nucleotides. TCRdb itself ran the 5' RACE reads through MiXCR, one entry per CDR3 protein. This repertoire shows hundreds of thousands of distinct CDR3 sequences, under 55% found once; its top ten account for 15% to 25%. The study isolated at least 6.5 million PBMCs from each sample. Every sample gave at least 5 micrograms of total RNA when it was extracted. Broader study findings: Estimates of total diversity, which came from one million sequenced T cells, were considered to be underestimates.

The CDR3 length is 12 residues. The germline gives CDR1 DFQATT, CDR2 SNEGSKA (reference sequence). Trimming shortened V by 3 bases and J by 11 bases, and 16 bases separated the two germline ends. The sample was blood. The rearrangement joins TRBV20-1 to TRBJ1-1; a possible D gene is TRBD1 (5 bases). The TCR was taken from a man aged 60 to 69 in good health. CDR3 sequence reads: CSARDSSKGAFF. The CDR3 region has the DNA TGCAGTGCTAGGGATTCATCTAAGGGGGCTTTCTTT.